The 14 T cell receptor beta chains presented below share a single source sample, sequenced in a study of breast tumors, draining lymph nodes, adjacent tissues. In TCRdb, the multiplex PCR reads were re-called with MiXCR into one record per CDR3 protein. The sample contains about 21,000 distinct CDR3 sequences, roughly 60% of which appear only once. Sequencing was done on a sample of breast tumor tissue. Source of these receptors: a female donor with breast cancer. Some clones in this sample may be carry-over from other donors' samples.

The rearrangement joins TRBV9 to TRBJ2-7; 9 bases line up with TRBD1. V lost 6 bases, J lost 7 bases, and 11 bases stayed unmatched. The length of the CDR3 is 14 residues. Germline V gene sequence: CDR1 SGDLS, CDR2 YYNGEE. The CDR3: CASNFRDRDGEQYF. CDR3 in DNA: TGTGCCAGCAACTTCCGGGACAGGGATGGGGAGCAGTACTTC.

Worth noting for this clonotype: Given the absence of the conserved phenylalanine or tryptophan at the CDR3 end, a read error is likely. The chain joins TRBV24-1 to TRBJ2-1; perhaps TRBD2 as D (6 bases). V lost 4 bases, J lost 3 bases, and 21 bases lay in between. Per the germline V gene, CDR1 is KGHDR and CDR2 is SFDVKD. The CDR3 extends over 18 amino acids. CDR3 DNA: TGTGCCACCAGTGAGAGGAGGGCCGCTACTAGGGGCTACAATGAGCAGTTCCTC. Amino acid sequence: CATSERRAATRGYNEQFL.

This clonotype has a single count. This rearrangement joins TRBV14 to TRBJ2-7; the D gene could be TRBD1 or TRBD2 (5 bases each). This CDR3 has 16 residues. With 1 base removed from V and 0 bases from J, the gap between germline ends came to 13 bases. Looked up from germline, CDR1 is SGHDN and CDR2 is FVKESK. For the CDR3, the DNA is TGTGCCAGCAGCCAAGGGGGCAGGAGGAGCTCCTACGAGCAGTACTTC. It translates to CASSQGGRRSSYEQYF.

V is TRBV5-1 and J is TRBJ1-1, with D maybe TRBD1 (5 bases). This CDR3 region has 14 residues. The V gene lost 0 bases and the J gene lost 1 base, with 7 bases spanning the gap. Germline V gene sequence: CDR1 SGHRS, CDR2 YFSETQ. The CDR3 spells CASSLERGNTEAFF. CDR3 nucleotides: TGCGCCAGCAGCTTGGAGAGGGGGAACACTGAAGCTTTCTTT. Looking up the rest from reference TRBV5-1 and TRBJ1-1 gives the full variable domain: KAGVTQTPRYLIKTRGQQVTLSCSPISGHRSVSWYQQTPGQGLQFLFEYFSETQRNKGNFPGRFSGRQFSNSRSEMNVSTLELGDSALYLCASSLERGNTEAFFGQGTRLTVV.

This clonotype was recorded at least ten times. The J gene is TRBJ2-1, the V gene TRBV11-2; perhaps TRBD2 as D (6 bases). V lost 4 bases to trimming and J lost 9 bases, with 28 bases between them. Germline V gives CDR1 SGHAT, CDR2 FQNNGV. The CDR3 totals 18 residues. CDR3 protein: CASSSSVIRDSREIEQFF. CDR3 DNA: TGTGCCAGCAGCTCTAGCGTCATCCGGGACTCCAGGGAGATTGAGCAGTTCTTC.

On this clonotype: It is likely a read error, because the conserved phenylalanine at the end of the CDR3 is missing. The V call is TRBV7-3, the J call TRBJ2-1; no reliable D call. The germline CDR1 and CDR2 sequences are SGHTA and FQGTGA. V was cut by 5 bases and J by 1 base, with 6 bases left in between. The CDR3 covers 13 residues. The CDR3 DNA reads TGTGCCAGCAGCCCCTCGTCCTACAATGAGCAGTTCCTC. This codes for CASSPSSYNEQFL.

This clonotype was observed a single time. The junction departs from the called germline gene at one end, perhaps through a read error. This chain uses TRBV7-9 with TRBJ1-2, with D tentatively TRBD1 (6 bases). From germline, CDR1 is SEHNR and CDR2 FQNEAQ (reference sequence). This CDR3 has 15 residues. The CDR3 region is CASSLGAGEGYGYPF. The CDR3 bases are TGTGCCAGCAGCTTAGGGGCAGGGGAGGGGTATGGCTACCCCTTC.

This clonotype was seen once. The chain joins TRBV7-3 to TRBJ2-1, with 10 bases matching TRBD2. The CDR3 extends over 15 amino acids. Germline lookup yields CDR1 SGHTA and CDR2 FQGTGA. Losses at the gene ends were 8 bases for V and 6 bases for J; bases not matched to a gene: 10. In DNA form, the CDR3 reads TGTGCCAGCTGTGAGAGCGGGGGGGCCAGCAATGAGCAGTTCTTC. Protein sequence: CASCESGGASNEQFF.

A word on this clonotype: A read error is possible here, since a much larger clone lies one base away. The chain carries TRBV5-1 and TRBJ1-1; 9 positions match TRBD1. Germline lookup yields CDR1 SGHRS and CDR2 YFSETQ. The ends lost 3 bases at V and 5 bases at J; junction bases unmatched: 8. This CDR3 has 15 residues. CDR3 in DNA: TGCGCCAGCAGCTCGGCGACAGGGGGGGCGACTGAAGCTTTCTTT. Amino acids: CASSSATGGATEAFF.

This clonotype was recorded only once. The CDR3 sequence is CASLSTAGTSGRVADTQYF. CDR3 in DNA: TGTGCCAGCCTTTCGACAGCCGGGACTAGCGGGAGAGTCGCAGATACGCAGTATTTT. This rearrangement joins TRBV7-9 to TRBJ2-3; TRBD2 matches at 14 bases. The CDR3 extends over 19 amino acids. V lost 8 bases to trimming and J lost 4 bases; unmatched junction nucleotides: 17. CDR1 SEHNR and CDR2 FQNEAQ come from the germline V gene (reference sequence).

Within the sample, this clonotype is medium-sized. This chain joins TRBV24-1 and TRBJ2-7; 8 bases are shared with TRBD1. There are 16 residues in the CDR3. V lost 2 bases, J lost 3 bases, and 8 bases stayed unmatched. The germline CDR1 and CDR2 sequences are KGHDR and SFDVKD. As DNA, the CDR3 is TGTGCCACCAGTGATTCCCTGGACAGGGATCTCTACGAGCAGTACTTC. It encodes CATSDSLDRDLYEQYF.

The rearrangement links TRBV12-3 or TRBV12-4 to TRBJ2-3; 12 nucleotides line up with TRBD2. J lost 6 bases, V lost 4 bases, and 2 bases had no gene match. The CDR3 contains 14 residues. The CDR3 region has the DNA TGTGCCAGCAGTTCTAGCGGGAGGGGGGATACGCAGTATTTT. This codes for CASSSSGRGDTQYF.

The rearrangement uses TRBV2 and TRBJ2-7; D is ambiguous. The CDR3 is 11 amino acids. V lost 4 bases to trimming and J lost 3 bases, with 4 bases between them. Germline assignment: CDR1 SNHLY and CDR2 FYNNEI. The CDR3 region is CASSGHYEQYF. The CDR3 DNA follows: TGTGCCAGCAGTGGCCACTACGAGCAGTACTTC. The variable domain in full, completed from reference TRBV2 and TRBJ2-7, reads EPEVTQTPSHQVTQMGQEVILRCVPISNHLYFYWYRQILGQKVEFLVSFYNNEISEKSEIFDDQFSVERPDGSNFTLKIRSTKLEDSAMYFCASSGHYEQYFGPGTRLTVT.

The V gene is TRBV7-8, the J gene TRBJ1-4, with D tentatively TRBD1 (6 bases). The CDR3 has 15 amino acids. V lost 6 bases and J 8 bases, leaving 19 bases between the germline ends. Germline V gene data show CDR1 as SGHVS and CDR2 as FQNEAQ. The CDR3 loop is CASSDPQGGREKLFF. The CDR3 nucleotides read TGTGCCAGCAGTGACCCACAGGGTGGTCGGGAAAAACTGTTTTTT. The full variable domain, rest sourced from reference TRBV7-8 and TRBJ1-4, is GAGVSQSPRYKVAKRGQDVALRCDPISGHVSLFWYQQALGQGPEFLTYFQNEAQLDKSGLPSDRFFAERPEGSVSTLKIQRTQQEDSAVYLCASSDPQGGREKLFFGSGTQLSVL.